The clone carrying this T cell receptor (beta chain) showed up just a few times. The data were taken from a study of blood T cells in healthy people across ages. A sample-barcoded 5' primer and a J-beta primer mix were used in a second PCR of roughly 6 to 11 cycles. TCRdb ran MiXCR on the 5' RACE reads and lists one entry per CDR3 protein. The sample contains 750,000 or so distinct CDR3 sequences, roughly 25% of which appear only once. V lost 0 bases and J 3 bases, leaving 8 bases between the germline ends. This CDR3 comprises 14 residues. The germline gives CDR1 MGHRA, CDR2 YSYEKL. The data were also submitted as part of a second study, on T cells of mothers and their children.

This clonotype originated in a boy aged 10-17 years in good health. The source material was blood. The chain uses TRBV4-1 and TRBJ2-5; D gene unclear. CDR3 nucleotide sequence: TGCGCCAGCAGCCAAGATCGACTGGAAGAGACCCAGTACTTC. It is translated as CASSQDRLEETQYF.